This T cell receptor (beta chain) was identified in a study of T cell responses to AZD1222 COVID-19 vaccine. TCRdb's copy holds only in-frame clones and misses some; the assay was immunoSEQ multiplex PCR. The sample shows approximately 150,000 clones, about 94% of them seen only once. V dropped 9 bases and J dropped 7 bases, with 18 bases sitting between them. The CDR3 is made up of 14 amino acids. Germline lookup yields CDR1 KGHDR and CDR2 SFDVKD. The chain employs TRBV24-1 and TRBJ2-1, with D perhaps TRBD2 (7 bases). The receptor comes from an adult who received the AZD1222 COVID-19 vaccine. The sequencing here drew on peripheral blood, taken 28 days after the second AZD1222 dose. The CDR3 sequence: CATGRGRAPNEQFF. Here the CDR3 DNA reads TGTGCCACCGGAAGGGGGAGGGCCCCAAATGAGCAGTTCTTC.